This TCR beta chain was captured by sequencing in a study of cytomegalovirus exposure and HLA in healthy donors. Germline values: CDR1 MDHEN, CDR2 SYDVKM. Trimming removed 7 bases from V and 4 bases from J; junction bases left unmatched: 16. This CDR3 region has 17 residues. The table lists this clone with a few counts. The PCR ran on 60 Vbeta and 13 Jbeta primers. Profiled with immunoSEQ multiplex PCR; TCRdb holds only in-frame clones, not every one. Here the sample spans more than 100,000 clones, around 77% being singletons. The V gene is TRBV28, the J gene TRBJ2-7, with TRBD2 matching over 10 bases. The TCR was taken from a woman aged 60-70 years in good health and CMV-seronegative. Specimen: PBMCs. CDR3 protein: CASTPGWASGGKYEQYF. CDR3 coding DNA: TGTGCCAGCACCCCCGGTTGGGCTAGCGGGGGAAAATACGAGCAGTACTTC.